This T cell receptor (beta chain) was identified in a study of blood T cell repertoires in COVID-19 (dated by TCRdb to 2020 to 2021). A note on the overall study: Samples covering the acute and convalescent phases of COVID-19 were provided by collaborators in the United States, Italy and Spain. The samples were drawn from the first 160 participants of the ongoing ImmuneRACE study and from 1,254 subjects provided by 6 global collaborators. The dataset comprised deeply sampled blood TCRbeta repertoires from subjects exposed to, actively infected with, or recovered from COVID-19. The material from the prospective study consisted of cDNA or gDNA derived from T cells, B-cell-depleted T cells, or PBMCs. Nearly every sample came with metadata listing a de-identified subject ID, COVID-19 status, age in years and sex. Where available, HLA class I and class II types were obtained from metadata supplied by the sample provider rather than from assay-based typing. The repertoires were made available in a free public database intended to serve as a resource for research on the immune response to SARS-CoV-2. Results the study describes overall, beyond this receptor: The amount of clinical and demographic metadata varied by source and participant and was provided uncurated.

Concerning this clone itself: Its antigen has not been determined. Per-nucleotide qualities are absent, and no much larger clonotype sits a single base away.

The germline V gene (reference sequence) sets CDR1 to SEHNR and CDR2 to FQNEAQ. Measured from the cysteine to the phenylalanine, the CDR3 is 16 residues long. Only CDR3 DNA remains: 48 bases, in frame from the first base. Trimming takes 4 bases off V and 4 bases off J; junction bases not matched to a gene: 7. TCRbeta CDR3 regions were amplified from genomic DNA by means of the immunoSEQ Assay, a bias-controlled multiplex PCR. Processing in the source paper ran as follows. The number of nucleated cells in each sample was estimated by amplification of reference gene primers within the assay. Sequence reads were collapsed and filtered to measure the absolute abundance of every unique TCRbeta CDR3 rearrangement. For each sample, productive Simpson clonality was calculated by taking the square root of Simpson's diversity index across productive rearrangements. Entries here come from immuneACCESS through TCRdb and include only in-frame sequences with V and J called. Some clones fail to appear in such tables; in the studies checked, an unresolved V gene covers under half of the shortfall, and the cause of the remainder is unknown. V, J and clone size derive from that table, while D and trimming were established from the DNA sequence. This sample holds 320,000 or so clones; around nine tenths were observed only once. The biggest ten clones account for under 6% of the sample.

In the prospective study, participants were about 18 to 95 years old, resided in about two dozen geographic areas of the United States, and were enrolled through a virtual design. In the prospective study, participants were assigned to cohorts based on the clinical history participants reported in a screening survey and a study questionnaire. ImmuneRACE Cohort 3 recovered participants were defined by two consecutive negative NP/OP PCR tests, healthcare professional clearance, or symptom resolution. Mobile phlebotomists in the prospective study collected whole blood, serum and a nasopharyngeal or oropharyngeal swab from every participant. Additional blood draws and questionnaires over a 2-month period could optionally be provided by prospective study participants. Blood samples from the prospective study were shipped frozen or at room temperature prior to DNA extraction.

Sequences were obtained from PBMCs or T cells enriched from blood (not recorded which). The chain was built from TRBV7-9 and TRBJ2-5; 12 middle bases align to TRBD2. The sequence derives from a man aged 25-40 years who had recovered from COVID-19. Here is the DNA: TGTGCCAGCAGCTCAACCCGGGGACTAGCGGGAGAGACCCAGTACTTC. This is translated as CASSSTRGLAGETQYF.